This TCR beta chain was found in a study of blood T cells in healthy people across ages. General study findings and limits: When set beside aged donors, long-lived donors presented more naive CD4+ cells and higher diversity. Getting older went along with TCR beta diversity per million T cells dropping roughly linearly.

The length of the CDR3 is 15 residues. Germline CDR1 LGHNA, CDR2 YSLEER. This clonotype showed up just a few times. Its cognate antigen is unknown. The germline gene is not matched at one end of the junction; a read error may be the cause. Alongside a J-beta primer mix, a sample-barcoded 5' primer served in a second PCR lasting about 7 to 12 cycles. In TCRdb, the 5' RACE reads were re-called with MiXCR into one record per CDR3 protein. This table has some 1.5 million distinct CDR3 sequences, roughly 27% appearing once. The sequencing input was blood. This receptor was obtained from a woman aged 25-40 years in good health. The chain joins TRBV4-3 to TRBJ2-1; D is unclear. The CDR3 DNA sequence: TGCGCCGGCAGCCACGCGGTATCTCCCTACAATGAGCAGTTCTTC. Translated, it gives CAGSHAVSPYNEQFF.